A selection of T cell receptor beta chains follows, all from one sample in a study of cytomegalovirus exposure and HLA in healthy donors. Sequencing was performed with immunoSEQ multiplex PCR; in TCRdb, only in-frame clones are kept and a portion is missing. The table includes more than 75,000 clones, about four fifths detected once. The sample taken for sequencing was PBMCs. The receptors stem from a woman aged 40 to 50 in good health and CMV-seropositive. Each CDR3 is given with its conserved first and last residue. Each record gives: J gene, clone size, D gene, V gene, CDR3 DNA, CDR3 protein. A D gene is named only where the DNA matches it firmly. Expanded clones get a size class; other rows say once, few or many, or leave the size out.

TRBJ2-3 | - | - | TRBV5-1 | TGCGCCAGCAGCTTGGGTAGGAGCGCTAGCACAGATACGCAGTATTTT | CASSLGRSASTDTQYF
TRBJ1-1 | - | - | TRBV11-3 | TGTGCCAGCAGCTTGGGAGGCACTGCTTCTGAAGCTTTCTTT | CASSLGGTASEAFF
TRBJ1-1 | - | TRBD1 | TRBV27 | TGTGCCAGCAGCGACAGGGGGCGCGGGACTGAAGCTTTCTTT | CASSDRGRGTEAFF
TRBJ1-2 | - | - | TRBV19 | TGTGCCAGTAGTACCCCGTCGACGTGGGAAGCGGTCTATGGCTACACCTTC | CASSTPSTWEAVYGYTF
TRBJ1-2 | - | - | TRBV28 | TGTGCCAGCAGCCCTTTAGATGGAGGGCACTATGGCTACACCTTC | CASSPLDGGHYGYTF
TRBJ2-7 | once | - | TRBV11-2 | TGTGCCAGCAGCTTAGATCGAGGGTACGAGCAGTACTTC | CASSLDRGYEQYF
TRBJ1-2 | - | - | TRBV19 | TGTGCCAGTAAGGGGTATGGCTACACCTTC | CASKGYGYTF
TRBJ1-5 | few | TRBD1 | TRBV6-5 | TGTGCCAGCAGTTCCTCTGACAGGGTCAATCAGCCCCAGCATTTT | CASSSSDRVNQPQHF
TRBJ1-3 | - | - | TRBV30 | TGTGCCTGGAGTCCGGGGGTCCGCGGAAACACCATATATTTT | CAWSPGVRGNTIYF
TRBJ2-7 | once | - | TRBV28 | TGTGCCAGCAGTTCCTCCGGGACTCCCAGCACCTACGAGCAGTACTTC | CASSSSGTPSTYEQYF